Presented here are 14 T cell receptor beta chains from one specimen sequenced in a study of T cells in Graves' hyperthyroidism and ophthalmopathy. Researchers took RNA transcripts and amplified the TCR beta CDR3 regions from them. With the HTBI primer set, the TCR CDR3 went through a first round of RT-PCR. MiXCR was run by TCRdb on the multiplex PCR reads, yielding one entry per CDR3 protein. The sample has about 400,000 distinct CDR3 sequences; approximately 14% are singletons. Sequencing was performed on blood. The receptors here all came from a woman aged 60-70 years with Graves' ophthalmopathy.

Only a few counts were recorded for this clonotype. This chain uses TRBV30 with TRBJ1-6, with D hard to call. Looked up from germline, CDR1 is GTSNPN and CDR2 is SVGIG (reference sequence). CDR3 length: 14 residues. Trimming removed 4 bases from V and 9 bases from J, with 16 bases in between. CDR3 sequence: CAWTTDGNFSPLHF. The CDR3 nucleotides are TGTGCCTGGACCACCGACGGCAACTTTTCACCCCTCCACTTT.

Ten or more counts support this clonotype. The chain uses TRBV5-1 and TRBJ2-5; 11 bases line up with TRBD2. CDR3 length: 15 residues. The J segment lost 5 bases and the V segment lost 4 bases, leaving 7 bases of the junction unmatched. Looked up from germline, CDR1 is SGHRS and CDR2 is YFSETQ. CDR3 protein: CASSNLAGGRETQYF. The CDR3 DNA reads TGCGCCAGCAGCAATCTAGCGGGAGGAAGGGAGACCCAGTACTTC.

This clonotype has a handful of counts. V usage is TRBV6-1 and J usage is TRBJ2-7; 9 nucleotides align to TRBD1. Trimming at V came to 4 bases and at J to 6 bases, leaving 7 bases not matched to a gene. Germline V gene lookup returns CDR1 MNHNS and CDR2 SASEGT. CDR3 length equals 14 residues. CDR3 sequence (DNA): TGTGCCAGCAGTGCCACCGGGACAGGGAGCGAGCAGTACTTC. It codes for CASSATGTGSEQYF.

Written as DNA, the CDR3 is TGCGCCAGCAGCCAAGAGGGCCGCCAAGAGACCCAGTACTTC. Translation gives CASSQEGRQETQYF. The chain employs TRBV4-1 and TRBJ2-5; D is ambiguous. Between the trimmed V and J ends, which lost 0 bases and 1 base, there was a span of 6 bases. CDR3 size: 14 residues. Germline V lookup: CDR1 MGHRA, CDR2 YSYEKL.

The table lists this clonotype with many counts. The chain employs TRBV12-3 or TRBV12-4 and TRBJ2-2; 9 bases map to TRBD2. The CDR3 contains 15 residues. Trimming cost V 6 bases and J 4 bases; bases outside gene matches: 6. This CDR3 reads CASRGSGRTTGELFF. As DNA, the CDR3 is TGTGCCAGCAGGGGGAGCGGGAGGACCACCGGGGAGCTGTTTTTT.

V and J are TRBV27 and TRBJ2-2, with TRBD1 identical over 7 bases. The germline gives CDR1 MNHEY, CDR2 SMNVEV (reference sequence). V trimming: 11 bases; J trimming: 1 base; junction bases outside the gene matches: 10. The CDR3 covers 15 residues. CDR3 amino acids: CAYTLRDRNTGELFF. DNA of the CDR3: TGTGCCTACACCCTCCGGGACAGGAACACCGGGGAGCTGTTTTTT.

This clonotype was recorded many times. V gene TRBV5-1 combines with J gene TRBJ2-3; 14 nucleotides match TRBD2. J gave up 3 bases and V 2 bases, and 5 bases lay outside the gene matches. CDR3 size: 17 residues. CDR1 is SGHRS, CDR2 YFSETQ, per germline. The CDR3 bases are TGCGCCAGCAGCTTAAGGGGACTAGCGGGAGTGACAGATACGCAGTATTTT. Its protein is CASSLRGLAGVTDTQYF.

This clonotype was detected ten times or more. The chain carries TRBV28 and TRBJ1-6, with unresolved D. This CDR3 is built from 14 residues. Germline V gives CDR1 MDHEN, CDR2 SYDVKM. V was shortened by 5 bases and J by 4 bases, with 9 bases between the two germline ends. CDR3 sequence reads: CASSRTTYNSPLHF. The CDR3 DNA reads TGTGCCAGCAGTCGAACGACTTATAATTCACCCCTCCACTTT. The full variable domain, completed using reference TRBV28 and TRBJ1-6, is DVKVTQSSRYLVKRTGEKVFLECVQDMDHENMFWYRQDPGLGLRLIYFSYDVKMKEKGDIPEGYSVSREKKERFSLILESASTNQTSMYLCASSRTTYNSPLHFGNGTRLTVT.

The chain carries TRBV5-1 and TRBJ2-3, with D perhaps assigned TRBD1 or TRBD2 (7 bases each). V was clipped by 3 bases and J by 5 bases, with 19 bases between them. Germline V gene sequence: CDR1 SGHRS, CDR2 YFSETQ. The CDR3 is 16 amino acids. CDR3 sequence: CASSSAGGRAQDTQYF. CDR3 nucleotide sequence: TGCGCCAGCAGCTCCGCAGGGGGGAGGGCCCAAGATACGCAGTATTTT.

The table lists this clonotype with a few counts. The chain has TRBV20-1 and TRBJ1-2; a weak D match, TRBD1 (5 bases). The V and J ends lost 5 bases and 3 bases respectively, with 16 bases between them. Germline-derived CDR1 and CDR2 are DFQATT and SNEGSKA (reference sequence). There are 14 residues in the CDR3. The CDR3 loop reads CSAQGGARDYGYTF. The CDR3 DNA sequence: TGCAGTGCTCAGGGCGGGGCGCGGGACTATGGCTACACCTTC.

This clonotype was detected many times. The rearrangement joins TRBV28 to TRBJ2-6; D may be TRBD1 (6 bases). This CDR3 spans 15 amino acids. Looked up from germline, CDR1 is MDHEN and CDR2 is SYDVKM. V gave up 8 bases and J gave up 2 bases, with 13 bases separating them. The CDR3 here is CASAQYRAGANVLTF. The CDR3 DNA reads as TGTGCCAGCGCCCAATACAGGGCTGGGGCCAACGTCCTGACTTTC.

The CDR3 reads CASSRLGQGRTEAFF. For the CDR3, the DNA is TGTGCCAGCAGCAGGTTAGGGCAGGGGAGGACTGAAGCTTTCTTT. The chain combines TRBV3-1 with TRBJ1-1, with a possible D match to TRBD1 (6 bases). V was shortened by 5 bases and J by 5 bases, with 18 bases between the two germline ends. This CDR3 is built from 15 residues. Germline assignment: CDR1 LGHDT and CDR2 YNNKEL (reference sequence).

The J gene is TRBJ2-3, the V gene TRBV5-4, with 9 positions matching TRBD1. V trimming: 3 bases; J trimming: 4 bases; junction bases outside the gene matches: 9. Germline CDR1 reads SGHNT; CDR2 reads YYREEE (reference sequence). CDR3 length: 16 amino acids. CDR3 sequence reads: CASSSSGDREADTQYF. In DNA form, the CDR3 reads TGTGCCAGCAGCTCCTCAGGGGACAGGGAGGCAGATACGCAGTATTTT.

V and J are TRBV6-6 and TRBJ2-1, with D perhaps TRBD2 (6 bases). The CDR3 sequence is 17 residues long. Trimming removed 2 bases at V and 2 bases at J, with 16 bases between. CDR1 and CDR2 from the germline V gene are MNHNY and SVGAGI (reference sequence). CDR3 region: CASSYTFIAEAYNEQFF. CDR3 DNA: TGTGCCAGCAGTTACACCTTTATAGCGGAGGCCTACAATGAGCAGTTCTTC.